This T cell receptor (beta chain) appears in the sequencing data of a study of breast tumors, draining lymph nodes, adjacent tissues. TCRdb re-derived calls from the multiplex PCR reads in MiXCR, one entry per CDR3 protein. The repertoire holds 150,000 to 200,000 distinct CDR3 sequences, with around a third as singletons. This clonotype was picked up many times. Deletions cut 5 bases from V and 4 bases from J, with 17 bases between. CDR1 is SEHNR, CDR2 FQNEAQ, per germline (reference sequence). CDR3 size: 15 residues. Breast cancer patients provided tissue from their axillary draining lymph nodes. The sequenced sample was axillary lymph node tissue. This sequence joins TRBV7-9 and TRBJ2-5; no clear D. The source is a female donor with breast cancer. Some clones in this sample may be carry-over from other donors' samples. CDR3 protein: CASSTNVRLGETQYF. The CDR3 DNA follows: TGTGCCAGCAGCACTAACGTGCGTTTAGGAGAGACCCAGTACTTC. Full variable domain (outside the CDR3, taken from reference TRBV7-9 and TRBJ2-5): DTGVSQNPRHKITKRGQNVTFRCDPISEHNRLYWYRQTLGQGPEFLTYFQNEAQLEKSRLLSDRFSAERPKGSFSTLEIQRTEQGDSAMYLCASSTNVRLGETQYFGPGTRLLVL.